This TCR beta chain was captured in a study of blood T cell repertoires in COVID-19. Germline V CDR1 and CDR2: MNHEY, SVGAGI. Trimming took 5 bases from V and 8 from J, leaving 9 bases between them. This CDR3 comprises 11 residues. Repertoires were generated with immunoSEQ multiplex PCR, while TCRdb's copy carries only in-frame clones and drops some. The data show a few hundred thousand clones, with 88% seen just once and 1.2% held by the top ten. Participant ages covered about 18 to 89 years across about 22 US areas. The chain joins TRBV6-5 to TRBJ1-2; TRBD1 is a possible D gene (5 bases). The receptor's source is a woman younger than 30 who had recovered from COVID-19. The specimen was PBMCs or T cells enriched from blood (not recorded which). The CDR3 is CASSRGEGYTF. The CDR3 nucleotides read TGTGCCAGCAGTAGGGGCGAAGGCTACACCTTC.